This T cell receptor (beta chain) is drawn from a study of siplizumab effects on memory and regulatory T cells. Study-wide results and limits: Left unconfirmed was the suppressive function of proliferating Tregs from siplizumab cultures. Most proliferating CD4+ or CD8+ clones, roughly 80-97%, had no naive or memory assignment. Poor capture below about 10^-5 frequency left most alloreactive clones unmapped to unstimulated subsets.

The table came from immunoSEQ multiplex PCR; TCRdb's copy has only in-frame clones and leaves some out. The sample records approximately 100,000 clones, under 95% being singletons. Comments on this clone: Its antigen is not known.

The sample consisted of Tregs sorted from blood. This clonotype originated in a human donor in good health.

The CDR3 here is CASSLLGEKLFF. DNA for the CDR3: TGTGCCAGCAGCTTGCTTGGGGAAAAACTGTTTTTT. The gene calls are TRBV5-6 and TRBJ1-4, with D unclear. CDR1 SGHDT and CDR2 YYEEEE come from the germline V gene. Trimming cost V 1 base and J 8 bases, with 6 bases left between them. There are 12 residues in the CDR3.